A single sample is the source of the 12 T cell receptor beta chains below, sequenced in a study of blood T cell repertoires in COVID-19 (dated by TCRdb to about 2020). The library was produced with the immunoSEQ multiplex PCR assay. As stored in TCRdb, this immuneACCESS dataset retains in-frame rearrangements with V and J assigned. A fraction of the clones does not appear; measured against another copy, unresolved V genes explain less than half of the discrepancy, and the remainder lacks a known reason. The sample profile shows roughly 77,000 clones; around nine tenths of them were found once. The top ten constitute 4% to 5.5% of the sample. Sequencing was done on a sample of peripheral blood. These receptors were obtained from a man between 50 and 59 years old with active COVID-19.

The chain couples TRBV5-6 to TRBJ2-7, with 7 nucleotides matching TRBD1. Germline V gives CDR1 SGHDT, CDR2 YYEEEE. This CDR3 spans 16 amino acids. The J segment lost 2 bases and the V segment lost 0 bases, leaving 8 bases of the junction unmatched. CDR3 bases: TGTGCCAGCAGCTTGGGAGGGGGCCTCTCTACCTACGAGCAGTACTTC. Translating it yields CASSLGGGLSTYEQYF.

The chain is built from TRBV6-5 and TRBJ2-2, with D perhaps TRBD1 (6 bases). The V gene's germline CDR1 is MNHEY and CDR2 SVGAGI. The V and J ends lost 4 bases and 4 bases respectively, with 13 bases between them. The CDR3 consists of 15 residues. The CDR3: CASSFTGTSTGELFF. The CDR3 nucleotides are TGTGCCAGCAGTTTCACCGGGACAAGCACCGGGGAGCTGTTTTTT.

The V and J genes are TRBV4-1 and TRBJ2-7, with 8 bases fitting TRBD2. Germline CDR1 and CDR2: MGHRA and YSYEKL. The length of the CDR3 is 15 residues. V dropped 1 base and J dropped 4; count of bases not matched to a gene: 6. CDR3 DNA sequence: TGCGCCAGCAGCCAAGTCGGAGCGGGAGCTTACGAGCAGTACTTC. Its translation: CASSQVGAGAYEQYF.

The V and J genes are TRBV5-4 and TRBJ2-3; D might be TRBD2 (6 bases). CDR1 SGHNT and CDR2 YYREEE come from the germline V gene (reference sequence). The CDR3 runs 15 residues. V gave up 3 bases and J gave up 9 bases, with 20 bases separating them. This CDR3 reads CASSSETGESTTQYF. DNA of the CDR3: TGTGCCAGCAGCTCCGAGACGGGAGAATCAACAACGCAGTATTTT.

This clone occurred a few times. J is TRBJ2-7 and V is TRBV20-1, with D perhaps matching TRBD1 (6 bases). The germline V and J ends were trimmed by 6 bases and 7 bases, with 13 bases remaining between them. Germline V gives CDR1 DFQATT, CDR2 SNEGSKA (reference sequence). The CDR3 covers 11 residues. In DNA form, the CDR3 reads TGCAGTGCGAGCAGGGGTGGGGAGCAGTACTTC. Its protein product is CSASRGGEQYF.

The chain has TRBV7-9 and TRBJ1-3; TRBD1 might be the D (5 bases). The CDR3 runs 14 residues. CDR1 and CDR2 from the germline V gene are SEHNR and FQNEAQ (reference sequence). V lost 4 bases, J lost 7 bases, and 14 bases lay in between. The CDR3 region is CASSSLQVRNTIYF. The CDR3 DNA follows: TGTGCCAGCAGCTCATTACAGGTCCGGAACACCATATATTTT.

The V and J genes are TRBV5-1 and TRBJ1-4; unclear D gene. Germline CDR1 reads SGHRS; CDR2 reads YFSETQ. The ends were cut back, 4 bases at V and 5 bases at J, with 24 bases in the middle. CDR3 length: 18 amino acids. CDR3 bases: TGCGCCAGCAGCCGGAAAGAAGCGACGCTTAACTTAAATGAAAAACTGTTTTTT. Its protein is CASSRKEATLNLNEKLFF.

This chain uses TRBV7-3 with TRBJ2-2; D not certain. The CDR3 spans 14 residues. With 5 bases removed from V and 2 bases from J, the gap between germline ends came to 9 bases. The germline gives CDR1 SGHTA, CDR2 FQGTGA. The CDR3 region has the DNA TGTGCCAGCAGCCACAACCGCAACACCGGGGAGCTGTTTTTT. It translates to CASSHNRNTGELFF.

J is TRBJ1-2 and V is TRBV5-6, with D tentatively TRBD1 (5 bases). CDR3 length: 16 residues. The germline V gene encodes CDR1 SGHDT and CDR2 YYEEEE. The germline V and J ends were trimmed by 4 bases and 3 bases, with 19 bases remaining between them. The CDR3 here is CASSVWPSGGDYGYTF. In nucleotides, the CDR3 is TGTGCCAGCAGCGTGTGGCCTTCGGGGGGAGACTATGGCTACACCTTC. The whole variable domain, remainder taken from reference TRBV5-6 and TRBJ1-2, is DAGVTQSPTHLIKTRGQQVTLRCSPKSGHDTVSWYQQALGQGPQFIFQYYEEEERQRGNFPDRFSGHQFPNYSSELNVNALLLGDSALYLCASSVWPSGGDYGYTFGSGTRLTVV.

The CDR3 reads CASSPRGSNQPQHF. CDR3 bases: TGTGCCAGCAGTCCGCGGGGTAGCAATCAGCCCCAGCATTTT. The V call is TRBV27, the J call TRBJ1-5, with no clear D. The CDR3 extends over 14 amino acids. V was trimmed by 5 bases and J by 0 bases, leaving 8 bases between them. Germline V lookup: CDR1 MNHEY, CDR2 SMNVEV (reference sequence).

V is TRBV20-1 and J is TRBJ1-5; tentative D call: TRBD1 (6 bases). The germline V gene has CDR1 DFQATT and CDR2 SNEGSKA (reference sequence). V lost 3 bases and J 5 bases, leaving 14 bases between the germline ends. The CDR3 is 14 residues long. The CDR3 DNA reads TGCAGTGCTAGTGACAGGATGGATTATCAGCCCCAGCATTTT. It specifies CSASDRMDYQPQHF.

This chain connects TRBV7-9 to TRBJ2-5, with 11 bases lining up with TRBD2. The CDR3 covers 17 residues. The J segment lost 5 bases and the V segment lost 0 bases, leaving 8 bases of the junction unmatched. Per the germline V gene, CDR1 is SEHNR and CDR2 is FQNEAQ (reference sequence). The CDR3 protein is CASSLASGRALDETQYF. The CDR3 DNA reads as TGTGCCAGCAGCTTAGCTAGCGGGAGGGCACTCGACGAGACCCAGTACTTC.